This T cell receptor (beta chain) was recorded in a study of technical replicates of blood from a few donors. V shed 6 bases and J 6 bases; nucleotides not matched to a gene: 5. CDR1 is SNHLY, CDR2 FYNNEI, per germline. The CDR3 totals 13 residues. Measured with immunoSEQ multiplex PCR; TCRdb has only the in-frame clones, and not every one. The sample includes some 57,000 clones, over 85% of them seen just once. The chain links TRBV2 to TRBJ1-5; 7 bases map to TRBD1. The sequenced sample was PBMCs. The clonotype was recovered from a human donor in good health. Some clones in this sample may be carry-over from other donors' samples. DNA for the CDR3: TGTGCCAGCAGGGGACAGACGGGTCAGCCCCAGCATTTT. Its translation: CASRGQTGQPQHF.